The entry below gives a single T cell receptor (beta chain) sequence along with its context. Its antigen remains undetermined. Base qualities are not recorded, but no much larger clone differs from it by a single base. TCRbeta CDR3 regions were amplified from genomic DNA using the immunoSEQ Assay, a bias-controlled multiplex PCR. From the authors' description of their analysis: The number of nucleated cells in each sample was estimated by amplification of reference gene primers within the assay. Sequence reads were collapsed and filtered to measure the absolute abundance of every unique TCRbeta CDR3 rearrangement. For each sample, productive Simpson clonality was calculated as the square root of Simpson's diversity index over productive rearrangements. The immuneACCESS repertoire file appears here via TCRdb, limited to in-frame rearrangements. These files lack a portion of the clones; in checked studies, under half of the deficit traces to unresolved V genes, and the cause of the others is not known. V and J calls and clone size are given by that table; D and trimming were obtained from the DNA. The sample records about 97,000 clones, around 87% of which are singletons. The top ten clonotypes cover 15% to 17% of the sample.

The collaborating institutions used their own protocols to collect whole blood in K2EDTA tubes. Collaborator samples were shipped for TCRbeta analysis as frozen whole blood, isolated PBMCs, or DNA extracted from either sample type. The data are from a study of blood T cell repertoires in COVID-19 (dated by TCRdb to 2018 to 2021). About the study as a whole: Samples covering the acute and convalescent phases of COVID-19 were provided by collaborators in the United States, Italy and Spain. The prospective study material was composed of cDNA or gDNA derived from T cells, B-cell-depleted T cells, or PBMCs. Subjects who had been exposed to COVID-19, were actively infected with it, or had recovered from it provided the deeply sampled blood TCRbeta repertoires that made up the dataset. The repertoires were made available in a free public database intended to serve as a resource for research on the immune response to SARS-CoV-2. The samples were drawn from the first 160 participants of the ongoing ImmuneRACE study and from 1,254 subjects provided by 6 global collaborators. The sample metadata nearly always contained a de-identified subject ID, COVID-19 status, age in years and sex. HLA class I and class II types, where available, came from metadata supplied by the sample provider rather than from assay-based typing. The paper's findings and limits, for the study overall: The amount of clinical and demographic metadata varied by source and participant and was provided uncurated.

The germline V gene supplies CDR1 SQVTM and CDR2 ANQGSEA. Trimming leaves V shorter by 4 bases and J shorter by 5 bases, with the junction holding 4 bases beyond the gene matches. The CDR3 covers 12 residues, taking in both the cysteine and the phenylalanine. CDR3 DNA only is kept here, 36 bases in frame from base 1. The sequenced sample consisted of peripheral blood. The TCR comes from a human donor in a cohort sampled during active COVID-19. The chain couples TRBV29-1 to TRBJ1-1, and 7 junctional nucleotides match TRBD1. Read as DNA, the sequence is TGCAGCGTTGGACAGGGTAAAACTGAAGCTTTCTTT. This yields the protein CSVGQGKTEAFF.